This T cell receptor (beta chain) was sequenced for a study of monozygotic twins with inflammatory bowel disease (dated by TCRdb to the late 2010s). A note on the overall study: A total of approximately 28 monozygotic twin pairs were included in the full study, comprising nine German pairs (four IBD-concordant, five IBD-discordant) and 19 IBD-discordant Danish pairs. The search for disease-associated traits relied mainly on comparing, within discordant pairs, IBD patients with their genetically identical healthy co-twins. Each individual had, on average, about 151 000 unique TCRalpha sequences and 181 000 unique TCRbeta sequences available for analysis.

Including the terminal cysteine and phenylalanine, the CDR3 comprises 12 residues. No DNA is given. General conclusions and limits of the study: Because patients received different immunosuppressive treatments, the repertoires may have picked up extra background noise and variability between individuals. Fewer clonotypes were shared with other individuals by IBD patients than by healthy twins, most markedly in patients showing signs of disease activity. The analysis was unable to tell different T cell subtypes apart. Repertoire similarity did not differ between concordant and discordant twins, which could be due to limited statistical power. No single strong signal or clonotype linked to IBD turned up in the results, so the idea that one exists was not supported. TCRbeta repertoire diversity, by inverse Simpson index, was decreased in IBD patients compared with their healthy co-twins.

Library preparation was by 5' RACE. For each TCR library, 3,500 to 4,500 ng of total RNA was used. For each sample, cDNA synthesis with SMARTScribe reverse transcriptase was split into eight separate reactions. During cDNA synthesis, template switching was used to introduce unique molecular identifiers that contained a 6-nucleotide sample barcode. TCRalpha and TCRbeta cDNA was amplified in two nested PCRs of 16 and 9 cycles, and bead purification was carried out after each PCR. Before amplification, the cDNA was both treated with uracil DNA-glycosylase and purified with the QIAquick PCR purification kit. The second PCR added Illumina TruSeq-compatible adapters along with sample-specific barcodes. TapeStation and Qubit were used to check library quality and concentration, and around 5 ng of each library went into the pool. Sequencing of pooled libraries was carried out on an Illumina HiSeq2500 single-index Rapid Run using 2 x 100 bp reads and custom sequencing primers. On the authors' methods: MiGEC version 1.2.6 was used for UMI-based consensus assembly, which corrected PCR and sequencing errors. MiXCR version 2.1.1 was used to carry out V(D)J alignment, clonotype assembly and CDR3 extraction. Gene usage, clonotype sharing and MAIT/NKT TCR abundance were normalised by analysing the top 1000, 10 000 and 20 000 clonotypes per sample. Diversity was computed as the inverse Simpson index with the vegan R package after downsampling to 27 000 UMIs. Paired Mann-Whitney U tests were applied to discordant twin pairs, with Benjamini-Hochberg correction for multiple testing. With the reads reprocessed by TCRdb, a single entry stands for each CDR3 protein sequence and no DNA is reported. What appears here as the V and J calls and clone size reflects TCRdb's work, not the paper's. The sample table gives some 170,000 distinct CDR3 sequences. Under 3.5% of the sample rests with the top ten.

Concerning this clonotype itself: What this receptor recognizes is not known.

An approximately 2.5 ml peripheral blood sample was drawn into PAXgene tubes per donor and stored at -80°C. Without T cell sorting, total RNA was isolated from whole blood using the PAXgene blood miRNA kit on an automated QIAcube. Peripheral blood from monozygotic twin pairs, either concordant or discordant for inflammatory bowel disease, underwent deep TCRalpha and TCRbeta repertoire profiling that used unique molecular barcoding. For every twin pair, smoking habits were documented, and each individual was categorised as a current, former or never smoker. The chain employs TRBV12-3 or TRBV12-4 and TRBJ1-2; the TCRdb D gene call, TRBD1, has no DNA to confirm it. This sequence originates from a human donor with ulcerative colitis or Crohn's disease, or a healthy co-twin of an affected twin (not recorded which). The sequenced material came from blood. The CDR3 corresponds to CASSTTAYGYTF.